The source of this TCR beta chain is a study of T cell responses to AZD1222 COVID-19 vaccine. The CDR3 runs to 14 residues. Looked up from germline, CDR1 is SGHTS and CDR2 is YDEGEE. Trimming took off 0 bases at V and 4 bases at J, with 7 bases between the two ends. Study findings and constraints: Dominant at 160-218 and 743-854, vaccine-associated CD4 TCRs also spanned spike. The reported proportion of spike-specific TCRs targeting unmutated variant regions was nearly half.

Measured with immunoSEQ multiplex PCR; TCRdb has only the in-frame clones, and not every one. The table records about 130,000 clones, roughly 93% of them present only once. A remark on this clone: Its antigen is currently unknown.

The TCR sequence derives from an adult in good health. Sequenced material: peripheral blood, taken on day 0 of AZD1222 vaccination. This chain joins TRBV5-8 and TRBJ1-4; D gene ambiguous. Here the CDR3 reads CASSLVRGNEKLFF. Written as DNA, the CDR3 is TGTGCCAGCAGCTTGGTTCGGGGTAATGAAAAACTGTTTTTT. The full variable domain, in which reference TRBV5-8 and TRBJ1-4 provide the parts outside the CDR3, is EAGVTQSPTHLIKTRGQQATLRCSPISGHTSVYWYQQALGLGLQFLLWYDEGEERNRGNFPPRFSGRQFPNYSSELNVNALELEDSALYLCASSLVRGNEKLFFGSGTQLSVL.